The sequence of this TCR beta chain was determined in a study of early T cells in non-severe SARS-CoV-2 infection. Study overall: Sequencing of bulk RNA from unsorted whole blood was done, without chain pairing. Study-level points and caveats: The study's VDJdb matching favored anti-spike CD8 responses and missed private and CD4 specificities.

Germline V gene lookup returns CDR1 SQVTM and CDR2 ANQGSEA. Trimming removed 4 bases from V and 5 bases from J, with 17 bases in between. CDR3 length equals 14 residues. For this clonotype: Its antigen is unidentified.

Individual cDNA molecules received unique molecular identifiers. MiXCR, run by TCRdb on the 5' RACE reads, gives a single entry per CDR3 protein. Here the sample spans 25,000 to 35,000 distinct CDR3 sequences, roughly 6.6% being singletons. This sequence was found in an adult who was a healthcare worker with PCR-confirmed SARS-CoV-2 infection or an uninfected control (not recorded which). The chain is built from TRBV29-1 and TRBJ1-1; D remains ambiguous. The material sequenced was whole blood. CDR3 nucleotide sequence: TGCAGCGTTGGCTCAGCGGACGTCAGTACTGAAGCTTTCTTT. Amino acid sequence: CSVGSADVSTEAFF.